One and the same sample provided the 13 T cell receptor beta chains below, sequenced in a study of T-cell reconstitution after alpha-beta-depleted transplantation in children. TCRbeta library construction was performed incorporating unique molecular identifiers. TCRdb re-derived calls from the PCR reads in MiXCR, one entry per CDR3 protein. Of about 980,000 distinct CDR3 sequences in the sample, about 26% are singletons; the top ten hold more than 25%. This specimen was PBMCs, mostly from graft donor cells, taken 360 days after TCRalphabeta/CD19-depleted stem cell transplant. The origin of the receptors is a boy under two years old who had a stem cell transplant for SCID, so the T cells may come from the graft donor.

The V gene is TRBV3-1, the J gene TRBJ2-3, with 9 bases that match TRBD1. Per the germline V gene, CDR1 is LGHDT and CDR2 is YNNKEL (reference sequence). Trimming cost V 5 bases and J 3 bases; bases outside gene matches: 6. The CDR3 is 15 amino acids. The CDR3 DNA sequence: TGTGCCAGCAGCACCGGACAGGGGCGGACAGATACGCAGTATTTT. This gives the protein CASSTGQGRTDTQYF.

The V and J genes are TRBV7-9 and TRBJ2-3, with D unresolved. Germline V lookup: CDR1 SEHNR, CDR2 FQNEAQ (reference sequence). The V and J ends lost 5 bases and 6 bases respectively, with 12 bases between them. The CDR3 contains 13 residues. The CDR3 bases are TGTGCCAGCAGCCCCTCCCGCCGCGATACGCAGTATTTT. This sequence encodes CASSPSRRDTQYF.

The CDR3 DNA reads as TGTGCCAGCAGCGTTGGGGACCCTATTCGGTCGGAGCAGTACTTC. As protein: CASSVGDPIRSEQYF. The chain combines TRBV9 with TRBJ2-7; the D gene could be TRBD1 or TRBD2 (5 bases each). The V end was cut by 2 bases, the J end by 7 bases, with 19 bases between. Germline CDR1 SGDLS, CDR2 YYNGEE. The CDR3 is 15 amino acids.

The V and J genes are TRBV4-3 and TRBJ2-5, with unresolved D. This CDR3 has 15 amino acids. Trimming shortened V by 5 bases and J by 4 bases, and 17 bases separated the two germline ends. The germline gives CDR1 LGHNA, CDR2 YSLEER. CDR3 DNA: TGCGCCAGCAGCATAAGGTGGAGCACGGGAGAGACCCAGTACTTC. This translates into CASSIRWSTGETQYF.

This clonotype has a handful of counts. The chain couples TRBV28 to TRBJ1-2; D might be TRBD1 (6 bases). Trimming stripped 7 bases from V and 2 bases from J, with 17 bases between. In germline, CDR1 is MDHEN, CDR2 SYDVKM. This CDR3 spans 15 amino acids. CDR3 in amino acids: CASNPTGTPNYGYTF. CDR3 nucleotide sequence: TGTGCCAGCAACCCGACCGGGACACCAAACTATGGCTACACCTTC.

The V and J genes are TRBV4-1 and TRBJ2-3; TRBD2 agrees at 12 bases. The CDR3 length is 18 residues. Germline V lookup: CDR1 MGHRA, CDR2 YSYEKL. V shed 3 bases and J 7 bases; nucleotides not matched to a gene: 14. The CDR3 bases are TGCGCCAGCAGCCACCAAACTAGCGGGGGGCCGCTCTCTAATACGCAGTATTTT. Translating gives CASSHQTSGGPLSNTQYF.

The CDR3 here is CASSLGGLQSSYNEQFF. In nucleotides, the CDR3 is TGCGCCAGCAGCTTGGGAGGCCTTCAGAGCTCCTACAATGAGCAGTTCTTC. The chain joins TRBV5-1 to TRBJ2-1; D gene unclear. V was cut by 0 bases and J by 0 bases, with 13 bases left in between. The length of the CDR3 is 17 residues. Germline-derived CDR1 and CDR2 are SGHRS and YFSETQ.

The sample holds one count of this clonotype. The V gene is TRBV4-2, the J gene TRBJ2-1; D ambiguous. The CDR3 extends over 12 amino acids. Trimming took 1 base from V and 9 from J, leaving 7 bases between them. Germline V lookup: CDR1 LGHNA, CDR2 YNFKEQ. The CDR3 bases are TGTGCCAGCAGCCAAGGGTCGCTTGAGCAGTTCTTC. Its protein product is CASSQGSLEQFF.

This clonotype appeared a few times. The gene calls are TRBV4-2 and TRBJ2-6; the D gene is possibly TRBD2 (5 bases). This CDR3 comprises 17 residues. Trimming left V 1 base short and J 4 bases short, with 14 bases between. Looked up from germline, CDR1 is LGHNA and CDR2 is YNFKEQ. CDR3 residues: CASSQVSSLSGANVLTF. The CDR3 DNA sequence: TGTGCCAGCAGCCAAGTTTCTAGCCTCTCGGGGGCCAACGTCCTGACTTTC.

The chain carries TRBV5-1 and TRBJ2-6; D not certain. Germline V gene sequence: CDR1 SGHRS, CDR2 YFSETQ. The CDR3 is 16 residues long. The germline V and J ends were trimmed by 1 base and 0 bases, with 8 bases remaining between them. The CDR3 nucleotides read TGCGCCAGCAGCTTGACAGTCTTCTCTGGGGCCAACGTCCTGACTTTC. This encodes CASSLTVFSGANVLTF. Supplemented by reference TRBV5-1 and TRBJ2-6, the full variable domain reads KAGVTQTPRYLIKTRGQQVTLSCSPISGHRSVSWYQQTPGQGLQFLFEYFSETQRNKGNFPGRFSGRQFSNSRSEMNVSTLELGDSALYLCASSLTVFSGANVLTFGAGSRLTVL.

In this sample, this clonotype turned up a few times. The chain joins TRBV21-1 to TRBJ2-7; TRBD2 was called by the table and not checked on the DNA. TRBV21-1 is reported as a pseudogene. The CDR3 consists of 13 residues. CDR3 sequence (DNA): TGTGCCAGCAGCGCAGGCGGGGTAAGCGTGCAGTACTTC. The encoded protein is CASSAGGVSVQYF.

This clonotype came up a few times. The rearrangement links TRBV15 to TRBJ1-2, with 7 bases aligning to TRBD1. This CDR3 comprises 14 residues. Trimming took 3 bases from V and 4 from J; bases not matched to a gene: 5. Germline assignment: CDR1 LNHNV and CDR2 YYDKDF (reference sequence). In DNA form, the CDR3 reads TGTGCCACCAGCAGGATACAGGGGTTCTATGGCTACACCTTC. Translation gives CATSRIQGFYGYTF.

The CDR3 DNA is TGTGCCAGCAGCTTAGGTTTCCCAACCAAAATCGACAGTTCCTACAATGAGCAGTTCTTC. Its translation is CASSLGFPTKIDSSYNEQFF. The chain uses TRBV7-8 and TRBJ2-1, with D possibly matching TRBD1 (5 bases). Germline lookup yields CDR1 SGHVS and CDR2 FQNEAQ. V was cut by 1 base and J by 1 base, with 23 bases left in between. The CDR3 is made up of 20 amino acids.